This TCR beta chain comes out of a study of blood T cell repertoires in COVID-19. For the study at large: The origin of the acute and convalescent COVID-19 samples was the United States, Italy and Spain. Nucleic acid was either cDNA or gDNA, and it came from T cells, B-cell-depleted T cells, or PBMCs.

CDR3 size: 18 residues. Germline loops: CDR1 LGHNA, CDR2 YNFKEQ. Deletions cut 4 bases from V and 0 bases from J, with 19 bases between. Sequencing used immunoSEQ multiplex PCR; TCRdb keeps in-frame clones, though not all of them. In the table there are 400,000 or so clones, about 88% of which are singletons. This clone turned up a few times. The clonotype was recovered from a human donor in a cohort sampled during active COVID-19. Material for sequencing was peripheral blood. The chain couples TRBV4-2 to TRBJ1-5; D may be TRBD1 (5 bases). The CDR3 region is CASSLLGAGTPSNQPQHF. The CDR3 DNA reads as TGTGCCAGCAGCCTCCTGGGTGCGGGGACCCCTAGCAATCAGCCCCAGCATTTT.